Sequencing of this T cell receptor (beta chain) was carried out in a study of a mutant IDH1 vaccine in newly diagnosed glioma (dated by TCRdb to the early 2020s). For context, the study as a whole: Vaccination began 4-6 weeks after radiotherapy alone, or alongside temozolomide cycles in the chemotherapy-containing groups. Of the roughly 34 treated patients, around 62% were male and about 40% were female, and the mean age was around 40 years. Before enrollment, most patients had been given radiochemotherapy with temozolomide as standard therapy, while the rest had received either radiotherapy alone or temozolomide alone. Visit V12 was the week-35 safety follow-up and visit V13 was the week-47 end of study. Six visits were used for peripheral blood collection: V03 (baseline), V05, V07, V10, V12 and V13. Longitudinal TCRB deep sequencing was performed for some 25 treated patients wherever samples were available for exploratory analyses.

Overall study results and their limits: PBMC samples for TCRB deep sequencing were selected based on availability. According to the authors, sample limitations meant that analyses of patient blood samples could not be reproduced. Immune responses induced by the vaccine were seen in roughly 92% of patients across multiple MHC alleles. Changes in the top peripheral T cell clonotypes picked up by TCRB sequencing did not appear to be linked to pseudoprogression.

For CDR1 and CDR2, the germline V gene lists SGHRS and YFSETQ. The CDR3 contains 11 residues, cysteine and phenylalanine counted. CDR3 DNA only is kept here, 33 bases in frame from base 1. V lost 4 bases and J lost 6 bases; the stretch between them is 4 bases long. This clone turned up a few times. Its antigen remains unidentified. Base qualities are not provided; no much larger clone lies one nucleotide away. Per the publication, the time point label means: week 47, end of study. Each vaccine dose was 300 ug of a 20-mer mutant IDH1 peptide in Montanide, given subcutaneously with topical imiquimod. Across visits V03 through V10, patients got a total of eight vaccinations, given in weeks 1, 3, 5, 7, 11, 15, 19 and 23. Newly diagnosed WHO grade 3 or 4 IDH1-mutant astrocytomas showing loss of nuclear ATRX were present in the donors. The samples were drawn from NOA16, a multicentre, single-arm, open-label phase I trial in Germany that tested a mutant IDH1 peptide vaccine in humans for the first time. Genomic DNA for TCRB sequencing was extracted from EDTA blood using the DNeasy Blood and Tissue Kit.

Library method: the immunoSEQ multiplex PCR assay. Rearranged TCR beta chain sequences were amplified using the hsTCRB Kit according to the manufacturer's protocol. Sequencing of TCRB libraries was carried out on an Illumina MiSeq. The study's own analysis went as follows. Demultiplexing, trimming and gene mapping were performed with the kit vendor's proprietary platform. TCRdb obtained this table from immuneACCESS and retained in-frame rearrangements with V and J assigned. These tables miss some clones; where compared with another copy, unresolved V genes account for less than half of the shortfall, and the remainder is unexplained. The D gene and trimming were derived from the DNA, and the V and J assignments and clone size from that table. Present in this sample are about 55,000 clones, around three quarters of which were seen just once. Jointly, the top ten make up around 4.9% of the sample.

The sequenced sample was PBMCs, obtained from a glioma patient whose treatment included an IDH1 peptide vaccine. The receptor was isolated from a woman aged 40 to 49 with glioma. Some clones in this sample may be carry-over from other donors' samples. Rearrangement joined TRBV5-1 to TRBJ2-2; the D gene remains uncertain. The DNA is as follows: TGCGCCAGCAGCGGGGCCGGGGAGCTGTTTTTT. It encodes CASSGAGELFF.